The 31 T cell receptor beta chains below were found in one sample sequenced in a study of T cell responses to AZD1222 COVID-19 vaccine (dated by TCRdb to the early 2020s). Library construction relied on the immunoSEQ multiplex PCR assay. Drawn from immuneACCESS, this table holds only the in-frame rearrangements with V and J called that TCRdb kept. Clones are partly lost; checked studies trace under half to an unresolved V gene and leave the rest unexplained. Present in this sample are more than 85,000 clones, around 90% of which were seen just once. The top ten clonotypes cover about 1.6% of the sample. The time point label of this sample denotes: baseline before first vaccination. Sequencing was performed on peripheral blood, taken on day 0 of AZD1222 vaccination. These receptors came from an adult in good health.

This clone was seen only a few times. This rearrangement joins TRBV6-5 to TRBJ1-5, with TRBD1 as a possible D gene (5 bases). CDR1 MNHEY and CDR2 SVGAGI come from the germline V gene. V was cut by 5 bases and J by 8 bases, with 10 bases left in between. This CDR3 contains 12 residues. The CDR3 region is CASSRGEKPQHF. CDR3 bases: TGTGCCAGCAGTAGGGGTGAGAAGCCCCAGCATTTT.

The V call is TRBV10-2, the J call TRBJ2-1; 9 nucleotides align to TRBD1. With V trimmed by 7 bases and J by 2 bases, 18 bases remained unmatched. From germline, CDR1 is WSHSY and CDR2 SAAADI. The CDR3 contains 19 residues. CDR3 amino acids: CASMIYGTGYSRTYNEQFF. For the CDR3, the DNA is TGCGCCAGCATGATTTACGGGACAGGGTATAGTCGTACCTACAATGAGCAGTTCTTC.

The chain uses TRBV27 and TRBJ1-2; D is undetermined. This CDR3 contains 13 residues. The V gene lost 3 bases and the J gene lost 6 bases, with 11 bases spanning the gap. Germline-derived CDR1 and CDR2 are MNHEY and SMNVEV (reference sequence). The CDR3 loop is CASSFEGFHGYTF. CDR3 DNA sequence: TGTGCCAGCAGTTTTGAGGGATTCCATGGCTACACCTTC.

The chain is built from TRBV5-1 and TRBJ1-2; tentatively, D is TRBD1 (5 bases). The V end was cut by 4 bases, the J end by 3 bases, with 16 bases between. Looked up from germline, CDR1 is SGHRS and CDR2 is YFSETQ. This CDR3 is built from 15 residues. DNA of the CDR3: TGCGCCAGCAGCGCCCGAGGAGGGGCCGACTATGGCTACACCTTC. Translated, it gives CASSARGGADYGYTF.

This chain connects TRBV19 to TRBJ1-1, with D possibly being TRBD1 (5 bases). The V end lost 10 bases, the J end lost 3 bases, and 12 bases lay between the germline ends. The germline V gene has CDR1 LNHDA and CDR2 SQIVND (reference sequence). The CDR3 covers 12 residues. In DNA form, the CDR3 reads TGTGCCACCACTCGAGGGGACACTGAAGCTTTCTTT. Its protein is CATTRGDTEAFF.

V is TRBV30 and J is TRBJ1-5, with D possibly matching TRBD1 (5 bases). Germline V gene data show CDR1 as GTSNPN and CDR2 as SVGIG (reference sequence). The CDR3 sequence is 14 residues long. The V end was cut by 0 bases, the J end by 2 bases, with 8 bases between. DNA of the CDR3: TGTGCCTGGAGTGTAGTCAGGGGCAATCAGCCCCAGCATTTT. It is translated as CAWSVVRGNQPQHF.

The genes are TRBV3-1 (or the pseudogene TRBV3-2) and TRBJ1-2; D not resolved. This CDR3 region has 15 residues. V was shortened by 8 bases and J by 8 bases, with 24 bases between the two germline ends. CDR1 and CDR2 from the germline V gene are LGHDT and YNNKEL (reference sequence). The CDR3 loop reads CASASWEITYGGYTF. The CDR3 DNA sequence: TGTGCCAGCGCTTCCTGGGAGATTACCTATGGAGGCTACACCTTC.

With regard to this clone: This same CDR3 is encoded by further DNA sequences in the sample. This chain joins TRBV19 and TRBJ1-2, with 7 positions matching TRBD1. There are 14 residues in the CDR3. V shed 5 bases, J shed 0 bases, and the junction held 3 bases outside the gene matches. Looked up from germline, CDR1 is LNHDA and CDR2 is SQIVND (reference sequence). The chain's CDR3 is CASSPGTANYGYTF. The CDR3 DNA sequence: TGTGCCAGTAGTCCCGGGACAGCTAACTATGGCTACACCTTC.

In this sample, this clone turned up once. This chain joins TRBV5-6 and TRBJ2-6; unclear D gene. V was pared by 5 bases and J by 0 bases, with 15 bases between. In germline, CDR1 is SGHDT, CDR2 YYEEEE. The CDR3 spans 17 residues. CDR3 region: CASSSLTYYSGANVLTF. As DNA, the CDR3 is TGTGCCAGCAGTTCTCTGACATACTACTCTGGGGCCAACGTCCTGACTTTC.

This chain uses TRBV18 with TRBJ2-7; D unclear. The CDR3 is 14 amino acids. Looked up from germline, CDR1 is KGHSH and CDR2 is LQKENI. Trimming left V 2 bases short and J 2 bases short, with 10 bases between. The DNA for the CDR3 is TGTGCCAGCTCACCAAACCGTCAAACCTACGAGCAGTACTTC. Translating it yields CASSPNRQTYEQYF.

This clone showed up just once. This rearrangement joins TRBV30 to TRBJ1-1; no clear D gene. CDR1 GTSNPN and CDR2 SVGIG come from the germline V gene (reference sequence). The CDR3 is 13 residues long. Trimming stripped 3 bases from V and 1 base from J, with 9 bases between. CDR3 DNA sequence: TGTGCCTGGAGGAGCCAGCCGAACACTGAAGCTTTCTTT. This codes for CAWRSQPNTEAFF.

CDR3 amino acids: CASSPYLTSGRYPSYEQYF. The CDR3 DNA sequence: TGTGCCAGCAGCCCTTACTTGACTAGCGGGAGGTATCCTTCCTACGAGCAGTACTTC. V gene TRBV3-1 (or the pseudogene TRBV3-2) combines with J gene TRBJ2-7; TRBD2 agrees at 13 bases. The CDR3 extends over 19 amino acids. Germline V gene data show CDR1 as LGHDT and CDR2 as YNNKEL (reference sequence). V shed 4 bases and J 1 base; nucleotides not matched to a gene: 13.

The CDR3 spells CASRAGAYGNTIYF. CDR3 DNA: TGTGCCAGCCGGGCGGGCGCTTACGGAAACACCATATATTTT. The chain recombines TRBV27 with TRBJ1-3; D is unclear. CDR3 length: 14 amino acids. Trimming took 8 bases from V and 4 from J, leaving 15 bases between them. Germline lookup yields CDR1 MNHEY and CDR2 SMNVEV (reference sequence).

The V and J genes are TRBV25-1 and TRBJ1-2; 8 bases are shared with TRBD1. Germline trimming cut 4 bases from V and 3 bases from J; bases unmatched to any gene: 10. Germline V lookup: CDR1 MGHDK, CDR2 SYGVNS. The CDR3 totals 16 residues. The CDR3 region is CASSGGFETGDYGYTF. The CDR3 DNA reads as TGTGCCAGCAGTGGTGGTTTTGAGACAGGGGACTATGGCTACACCTTC.

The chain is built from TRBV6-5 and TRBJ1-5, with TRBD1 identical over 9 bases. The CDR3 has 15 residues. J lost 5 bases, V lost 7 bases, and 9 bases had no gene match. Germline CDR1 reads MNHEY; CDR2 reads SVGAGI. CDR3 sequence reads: CASNSGTGPHQPQHF. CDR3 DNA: TGTGCCAGCAATTCCGGGACAGGGCCACATCAGCCCCAGCATTTT.

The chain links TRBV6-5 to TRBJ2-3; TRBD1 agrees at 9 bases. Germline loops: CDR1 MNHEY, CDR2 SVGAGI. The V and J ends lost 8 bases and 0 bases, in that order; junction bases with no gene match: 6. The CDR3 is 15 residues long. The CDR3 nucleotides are TGTGCCAGCTCCAGACAGGGGGTTAGCACAGATACGCAGTATTTT. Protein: CASSRQGVSTDTQYF.

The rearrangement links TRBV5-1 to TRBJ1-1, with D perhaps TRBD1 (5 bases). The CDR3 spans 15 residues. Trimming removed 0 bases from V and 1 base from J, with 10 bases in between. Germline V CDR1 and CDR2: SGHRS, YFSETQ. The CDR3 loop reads CASSLVGRGNTEAFF. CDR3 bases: TGCGCCAGCAGCTTGGTGGGACGGGGGAACACTGAAGCTTTCTTT.

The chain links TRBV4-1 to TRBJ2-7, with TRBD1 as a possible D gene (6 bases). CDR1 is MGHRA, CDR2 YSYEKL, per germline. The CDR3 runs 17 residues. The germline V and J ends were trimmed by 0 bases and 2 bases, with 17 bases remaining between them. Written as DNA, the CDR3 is TGCGCCAGCAGCCAAGATAAAGGACAGACTTTCACCTACGAGCAGTACTTC. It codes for CASSQDKGQTFTYEQYF.

The CDR3 here is CASSTRTGEAFF. CDR3 DNA: TGTGCCAGCAGTACCCGGACAGGGGAAGCTTTCTTT. The rearrangement links TRBV27 to TRBJ1-1, with 8 bases fitting TRBD1. Germline values: CDR1 MNHEY, CDR2 SMNVEV (reference sequence). CDR3 length equals 12 residues. The J segment lost 8 bases and the V segment lost 5 bases, leaving 4 bases of the junction unmatched.

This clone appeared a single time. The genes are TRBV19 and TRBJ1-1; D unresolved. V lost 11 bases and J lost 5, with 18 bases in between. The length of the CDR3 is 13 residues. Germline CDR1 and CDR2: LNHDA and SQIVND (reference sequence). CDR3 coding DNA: TGTGCCGCCACGGGAAAGGTACGGACTGAAGCTTTCTTT. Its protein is CAATGKVRTEAFF.

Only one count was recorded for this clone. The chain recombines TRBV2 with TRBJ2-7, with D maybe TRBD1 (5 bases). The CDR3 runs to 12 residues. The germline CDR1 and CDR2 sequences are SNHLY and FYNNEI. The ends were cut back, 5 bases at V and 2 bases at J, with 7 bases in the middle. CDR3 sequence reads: CASSQGTYEQYF. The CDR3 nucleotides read TGTGCCAGCAGTCAGGGAACCTACGAGCAGTACTTC.

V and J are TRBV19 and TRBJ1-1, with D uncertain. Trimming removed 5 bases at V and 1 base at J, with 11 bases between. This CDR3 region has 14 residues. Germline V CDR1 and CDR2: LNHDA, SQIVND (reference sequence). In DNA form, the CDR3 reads TGTGCCAGTAGTCTGCGGTCGACGAACACTGAAGCTTTCTTT. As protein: CASSLRSTNTEAFF. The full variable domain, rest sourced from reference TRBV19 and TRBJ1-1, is DGGITQSPKYLFRKEGQNVTLSCEQNLNHDAMYWYRQDPGQGLRLIYYSQIVNDFQKGDIAEGYSVSREKKESFPLTVTSAQKNPTAFYLCASSLRSTNTEAFFGQGTRLTVV.

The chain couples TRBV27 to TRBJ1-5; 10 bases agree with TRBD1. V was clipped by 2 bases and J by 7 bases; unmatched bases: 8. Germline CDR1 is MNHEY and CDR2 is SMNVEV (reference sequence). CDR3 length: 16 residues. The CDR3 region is CASSLSLTGGEQPQHF. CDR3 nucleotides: TGTGCCAGCAGTTTAAGCTTGACAGGGGGCGAACAGCCCCAGCATTTT.

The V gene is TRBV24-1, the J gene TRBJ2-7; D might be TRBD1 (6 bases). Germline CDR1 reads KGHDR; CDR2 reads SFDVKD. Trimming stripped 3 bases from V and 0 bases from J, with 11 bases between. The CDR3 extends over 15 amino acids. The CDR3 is CATSDARGSSYEQYF. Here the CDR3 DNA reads TGTGCCACCAGTGATGCGAGGGGGAGCTCCTACGAGCAGTACTTC.

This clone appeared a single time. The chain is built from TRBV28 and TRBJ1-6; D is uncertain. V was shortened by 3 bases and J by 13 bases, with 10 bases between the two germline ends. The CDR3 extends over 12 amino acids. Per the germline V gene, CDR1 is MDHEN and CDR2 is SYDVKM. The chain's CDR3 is CASSLNSFPLHF. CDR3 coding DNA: TGTGCCAGCAGTTTGAATTCTTTTCCCCTCCACTTT.

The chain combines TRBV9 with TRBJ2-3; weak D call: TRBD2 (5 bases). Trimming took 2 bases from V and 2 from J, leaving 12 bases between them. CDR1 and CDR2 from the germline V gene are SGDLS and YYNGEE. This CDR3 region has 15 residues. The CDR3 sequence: CASSVTGGSTDTQYF. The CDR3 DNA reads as TGTGCCAGCAGCGTGACGGGCGGGTCCACAGATACGCAGTATTTT.

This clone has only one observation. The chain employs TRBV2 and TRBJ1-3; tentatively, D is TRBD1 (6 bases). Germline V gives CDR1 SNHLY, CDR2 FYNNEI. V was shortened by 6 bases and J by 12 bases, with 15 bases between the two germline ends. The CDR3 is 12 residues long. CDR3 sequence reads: CASSPGGAFIYF. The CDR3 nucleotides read TGTGCCAGCAGCCCTGGGGGGGCATTCATATATTTT.

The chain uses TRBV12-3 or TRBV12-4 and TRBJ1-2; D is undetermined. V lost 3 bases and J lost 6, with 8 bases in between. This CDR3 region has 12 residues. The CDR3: CASSLPVNGYTF. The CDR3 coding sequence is TGTGCCAGCAGTTTGCCGGTTAATGGCTACACCTTC.

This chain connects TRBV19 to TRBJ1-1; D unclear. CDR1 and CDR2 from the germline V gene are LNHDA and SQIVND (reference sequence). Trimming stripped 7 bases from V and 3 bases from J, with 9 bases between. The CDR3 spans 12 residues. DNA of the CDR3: TGTGCCAGTATCGCGGGGTACACTGAAGCTTTCTTT. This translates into CASIAGYTEAFF.

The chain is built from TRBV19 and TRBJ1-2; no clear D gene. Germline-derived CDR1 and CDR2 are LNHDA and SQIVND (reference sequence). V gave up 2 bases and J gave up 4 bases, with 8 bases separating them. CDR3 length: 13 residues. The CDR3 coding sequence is TGTGCCAGTAGTATATCTGTCACCTATGGCTACACCTTC. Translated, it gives CASSISVTYGYTF.

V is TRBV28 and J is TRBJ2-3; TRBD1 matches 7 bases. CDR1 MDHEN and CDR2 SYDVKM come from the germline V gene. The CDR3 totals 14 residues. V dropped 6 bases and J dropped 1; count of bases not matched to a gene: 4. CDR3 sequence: CASREQGRTDTQYF. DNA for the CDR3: TGTGCCAGCAGGGAACAGGGGCGCACAGATACGCAGTATTTT.